What follows are 27 T cell receptor beta chains derived from one specimen sequenced in a study of blood T cell repertoires in COVID-19. Assay used: immunoSEQ multiplex PCR; TCRdb lists only in-frame clones, some missing. The data show 300,000 or so clones, 90% seen once. The sample comprised peripheral blood. The source is a woman aged 30 to 39 with COVID-19, enrolled during active disease.

The chain joins TRBV9 to TRBJ2-2; 7 bases align to TRBD2. The ends lost 3 bases at V and 4 bases at J; junction bases unmatched: 6. Per the germline V gene, CDR1 is SGDLS and CDR2 is YYNGEE. There are 15 residues in the CDR3. The CDR3 DNA follows: TGTGCCAGCAGCGCCCCCGGGACTATCACCGGGGAGCTGTTTTTT. Its protein is CASSAPGTITGELFF.

The rearrangement joins TRBV27 to TRBJ2-5; TRBD1 is a possible D gene (5 bases). This CDR3 contains 13 residues. The germline CDR1 and CDR2 sequences are MNHEY and SMNVEV (reference sequence). The V end lost 4 bases, the J end lost 4 bases, and 10 bases lay between the germline ends. The CDR3 DNA sequence: TGTGCCAGCAGTTCCAGGGTCGTAGAGACCCAGTACTTC. Its translation: CASSSRVVETQYF.

The gene calls are TRBV5-5 and TRBJ1-2; no reliable D call. This CDR3 region has 13 residues. V was shortened by 7 bases and J by 0 bases, with 10 bases between the two germline ends. Germline V gene sequence: CDR1 SGHKS, CDR2 YYEKEE (reference sequence). The CDR3 loop is CASREDTNYGYTF. The CDR3 DNA reads as TGTGCCAGCCGAGAGGATACTAACTATGGCTACACCTTC.

V is TRBV11-2 and J is TRBJ1-1; TRBD1 might be the D (6 bases). Trimming stripped 2 bases from V and 6 bases from J, with 10 bases between. There are 13 residues in the CDR3. CDR1 is SGHAT, CDR2 FQNNGV, per germline. The CDR3 DNA is TGTGCCAGCAGCTTAAGGGGGTTGTCTGAAGCTTTCTTT. It is translated as CASSLRGLSEAFF.

V usage is TRBV27 and J usage is TRBJ2-7; TRBD2 agrees at 12 bases. The CDR3 runs 13 residues. The germline CDR1 and CDR2 sequences are MNHEY and SMNVEV (reference sequence). The J segment lost 5 bases and the V segment lost 8 bases, leaving 4 bases of the junction unmatched. CDR3 sequence (DNA): TGTGCCAGCCGACTAGCGGGAGTGCACGAGCAGTACTTC. Translated: CASRLAGVHEQYF.

Written as DNA, the CDR3 is TGTGCCAGCAGCTTAACAGCGGGGGGCAATGAGCAGTTCTTC. This encodes CASSLTAGGNEQFF. V is TRBV7-9 and J is TRBJ2-1, with 9 bases lining up with TRBD2. With V trimmed by 2 bases and J by 6 bases, 2 bases remained unmatched. The CDR3 is 14 residues long. CDR1 and CDR2 (germline): SEHNR, FQNEAQ (reference sequence). The complete variable domain, with remaining parts taken from reference TRBV7-9 and TRBJ2-1, reads DTGVSQNPRHKITKRGQNVTFRCDPISEHNRLYWYRQTLGQGPEFLTYFQNEAQLEKSRLLSDRFSAERPKGSFSTLEIQRTEQGDSAMYLCASSLTAGGNEQFFGPGTRLTVL.

The chain carries TRBV7-6 and TRBJ1-2, with 9 bases matching TRBD1. From germline, CDR1 is SGHVS and CDR2 FNYEAQ. The trim removed 0 bases at V and 7 bases at J, leaving 3 bases unmatched. This CDR3 contains 14 residues. The CDR3 region is CASSLAATGGGYTF. CDR3 sequence (DNA): TGTGCCAGCAGCTTAGCTGCGACAGGGGGTGGCTACACCTTC.

This rearrangement joins TRBV10-1 to TRBJ1-1, with TRBD1 matching 8 bases. V lost 6 bases, J lost 1 base, and 4 bases stayed unmatched. CDR1 is WNHNN and CDR2 is SYGVQD in the germline V gene (reference sequence). CDR3 length: 14 amino acids. Here the CDR3 reads CASSPGQENTEAFF. The CDR3 DNA sequence: TGCGCCAGCAGCCCGGGACAGGAGAACACTGAAGCTTTCTTT.

The gene calls are TRBV5-1 and TRBJ1-1; D is perhaps TRBD1 (6 bases). V was trimmed by 2 bases and J by 1 base, leaving 9 bases between them. The CDR3 length is 14 residues. CDR1 is SGHRS, CDR2 YFSETQ, per germline. The CDR3 reads CASSFGQQNTEAFF. For the CDR3, the DNA is TGCGCCAGCAGCTTTGGACAGCAGAACACTGAAGCTTTCTTT.

Notes on this clone: Within the sample, other DNA sequences also encode this same CDR3. CDR3 in DNA: TGTGCCAGCAGCTCGGACAGGGGGGGGACCGGGGAGCTGTTTTTT. Amino acid sequence: CASSSDRGGTGELFF. V gene TRBV7-9 combines with J gene TRBJ2-2, with TRBD1 identical over 10 bases. CDR1 SEHNR and CDR2 FQNEAQ come from the germline V gene (reference sequence). The CDR3 totals 15 residues. With V trimmed by 4 bases and J by 5 bases, 4 bases remained unmatched.

This clone has just one count. The V gene is TRBV6-6, the J gene TRBJ1-4; TRBD1 matches 7 bases. CDR1 is MNHNY and CDR2 is SVGAGI in the germline V gene (reference sequence). J lost 8 bases, V lost 9 bases, and 18 bases had no gene match. The CDR3 sequence is 16 residues long. In DNA form, the CDR3 reads TGTGCCAGTGCCTTGGGACAGCTCGGAGTAGGGGAAAAACTGTTTTTT. Protein product: CASALGQLGVGEKLFF.

The V call is TRBV28, the J call TRBJ1-2; D remains unclear. The V end lost 5 bases, the J end lost 4 bases, and 14 bases lay between the germline ends. The CDR3 is 14 residues long. Germline values: CDR1 MDHEN, CDR2 SYDVKM. CDR3 amino acids: CASSVPGSPYGYTF. In nucleotides, the CDR3 is TGTGCCAGCAGTGTCCCGGGATCCCCCTATGGCTACACCTTC.

The V call is TRBV15, the J call TRBJ2-7; the match to TRBD2 covers 13 bases. Germline V lookup: CDR1 LNHNV, CDR2 YYDKDF (reference sequence). The V and J ends lost 5 bases and 0 bases, in that order; junction bases with no gene match: 7. This CDR3 contains 17 residues. DNA for the CDR3: TGTGCCACCAGCGGCCCGGGACTAGCGGGGAGCTCCTACGAGCAGTACTTC. Translating gives CATSGPGLAGSSYEQYF.

This clone was seen only once. The J gene is TRBJ2-2, the V gene TRBV5-5; tentatively, D is TRBD2 (6 bases). Trimming shortened V by 3 bases and J by 2 bases, and 14 bases separated the two germline ends. The CDR3 has 16 residues. Germline V gene data show CDR1 as SGHKS and CDR2 as YYEKEE (reference sequence). CDR3 residues: CASSYLPGDNTGELFF. The CDR3 region has the DNA TGTGCCAGCAGCTATTTACCGGGGGACAACACCGGGGAGCTGTTTTTT.

The J gene is TRBJ2-2, the V gene TRBV2; TRBD2 matches at 8 bases. Germline V lookup: CDR1 SNHLY, CDR2 FYNNEI. This CDR3 comprises 17 residues. V shed 6 bases, J shed 1 base, and the junction held 10 bases outside the gene matches. CDR3 protein: CASRGGLSGMNTGELFF. For the CDR3, the DNA is TGTGCCAGCAGGGGGGGCCTTAGCGGGATGAACACCGGGGAGCTGTTTTTT.

The genes are TRBV27 and TRBJ2-3, with TRBD2 identical over 9 bases. This CDR3 is 15 amino acids long. Per germline, CDR1 MNHEY and CDR2 SMNVEV (reference sequence). After removal of 2 bases from V and 3 bases from J, the junction contained 3 bases not matched to a gene. CDR3 protein: CASSLGREGTDTQYF. CDR3 DNA sequence: TGTGCCAGCAGTTTAGGGCGGGAGGGGACAGATACGCAGTATTTT.

The V and J genes are TRBV6-2 or TRBV6-3 and TRBJ1-1, with a possible D match to TRBD1 (6 bases). Germline CDR1 is MNHEY and CDR2 is SVGEGT. This CDR3 is built from 16 residues. V lost 2 bases and J lost 1, with 14 bases in between. The CDR3 loop is CASSYRYEQGNTEAFF. CDR3 in DNA: TGTGCCAGCAGTTACCGCTACGAACAGGGGAACACTGAAGCTTTCTTT.

V is TRBV10-2 and J is TRBJ2-1; 7 bases are a match to TRBD2. J gave up 5 bases and V 8 bases, and 9 bases lay outside the gene matches. The length of the CDR3 is 14 residues. The V gene's germline CDR1 is WSHSY and CDR2 SAAADI. CDR3 residues: CASAGRDYNNEQFF. The CDR3 bases are TGCGCCAGCGCGGGGCGGGACTACAACAATGAGCAGTTCTTC.

This rearrangement joins TRBV15 to TRBJ2-7, with D maybe TRBD2 (6 bases). CDR3 size: 15 residues. Germline CDR1 and CDR2: LNHNV and YYDKDF (reference sequence). V was shortened by 1 base and J by 0 bases, with 10 bases between the two germline ends. Here the CDR3 reads CATSRVRGSSYEQYF. The CDR3 coding sequence is TGTGCCACCAGCAGAGTACGGGGGAGCTCCTACGAGCAGTACTTC.

Turning to this clone: Distinct nucleotide sequences in the sample also encode this CDR3. The rearrangement links TRBV12-3 or TRBV12-4 to TRBJ1-1; D is uncertain. The CDR3 length is 11 residues. V lost 3 bases and J lost 8, with 7 bases in between. This CDR3 reads CASSFGSEAFF. CDR3 DNA: TGTGCCAGCAGTTTTGGCTCAGAAGCTTTCTTT.

The chain has TRBV5-6 and TRBJ2-7; TRBD2 is a possible D gene (6 bases). Trimming removed 2 bases from V and 2 bases from J, with 11 bases in between. This CDR3 comprises 14 residues. The germline V gene has CDR1 SGHDT and CDR2 YYEEEE. In DNA, the CDR3 is TGTGCCAGCAGCTTTTTGGGGAGGCCCTACGAGCAGTACTTC. The encoded protein is CASSFLGRPYEQYF.

The chain uses TRBV11-2 and TRBJ2-7; TRBD2 might be the D (6 bases). Trimming left V 5 bases short and J 5 bases short, with 10 bases between. CDR3 length: 12 residues. Germline V gives CDR1 SGHAT, CDR2 FQNNGV. The CDR3 DNA sequence: TGTGCCAGCAGCAGCGGGTGGGACGAGCAGTACTTC. Residues: CASSSGWDEQYF.

V is TRBV23-1 and J is TRBJ2-4; D is unclear. TRBV23-1 is treated as an ORF (open reading frame) with a function not yet certain. V gave up 2 bases and J gave up 0 bases, with 11 bases separating them. There are 16 residues in the CDR3. CDR3: CASSQHEELAKNIQYF. As DNA, the CDR3 is TGCGCCAGCAGTCAACATGAGGAGCTAGCCAAAAACATTCAGTACTTC.

This clone showed up just a few times. The chain is built from TRBV19 and TRBJ1-4; D not certain. The germline gives CDR1 LNHDA, CDR2 SQIVND (reference sequence). The CDR3 sequence is 13 residues long. Between the trimmed V and J ends, which lost 5 bases and 8 bases, there was a span of 12 bases. CDR3 bases: TGTGCCAGTAGTCCCGCGCGGAGGGAAAAACTGTTTTTT. Amino acids: CASSPARREKLFF.

The chain uses TRBV7-2 and TRBJ2-3; 11 bases fit TRBD2. This CDR3 region has 16 residues. The V and J ends lost 0 bases and 8 bases, in that order; junction bases with no gene match: 7. Germline V lookup: CDR1 SGHTA, CDR2 FQGNSA. The CDR3 coding sequence is TGTGCCAGCAGCTTAGCCCGACTAGCGGGAAGGGTTACGCAGTATTTT. This codes for CASSLARLAGRVTQYF. The whole variable domain, filled in from reference TRBV7-2 and TRBJ2-3, reads GAGVSQSPSNKVTEKGKDVELRCDPISGHTALYWYRQSLGQGLEFLIYFQGNSAPDKSGLPSDRFSAERTGGSVSTLTIQRTQQEDSAVYLCASSLARLAGRVTQYFGPGTRLTVL.

The chain couples TRBV5-6 to TRBJ1-1, with TRBD1 matching over 7 bases. The junction had 6 bases not matched to a gene; V was cut back by 4 bases and J by 0 bases. From germline, CDR1 is SGHDT and CDR2 YYEEEE. The CDR3 is made up of 15 amino acids. The CDR3 here is CASSASTGLNTEAFF. CDR3 DNA sequence: TGTGCCAGCAGCGCGTCGACAGGGCTGAACACTGAAGCTTTCTTT.

This chain joins TRBV3-1 (or the pseudogene TRBV3-2) and TRBJ1-6, with TRBD1 as a possible D gene (6 bases). Germline values: CDR1 LGHDT, CDR2 YNNKEL (reference sequence). The CDR3 consists of 14 residues. The germline V and J ends were trimmed by 4 bases and 7 bases, with 11 bases remaining between them. CDR3 amino acids: CASSPTGQNSPLHF. In nucleotides, the CDR3 is TGTGCCAGCAGCCCCACAGGGCAGAATTCACCCCTCCACTTT.